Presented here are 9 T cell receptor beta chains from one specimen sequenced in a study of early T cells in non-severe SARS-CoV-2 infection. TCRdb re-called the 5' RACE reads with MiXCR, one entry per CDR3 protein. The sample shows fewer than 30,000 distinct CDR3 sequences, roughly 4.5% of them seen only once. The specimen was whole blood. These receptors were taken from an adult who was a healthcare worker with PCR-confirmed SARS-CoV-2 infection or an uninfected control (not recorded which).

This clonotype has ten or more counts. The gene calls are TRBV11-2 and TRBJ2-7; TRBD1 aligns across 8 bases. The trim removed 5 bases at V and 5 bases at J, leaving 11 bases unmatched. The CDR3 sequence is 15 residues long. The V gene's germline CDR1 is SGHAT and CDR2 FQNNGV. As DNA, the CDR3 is TGTGCCAGCAGCCAAATAGGACAGGGTTGGCACGAGCAGTACTTC. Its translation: CASSQIGQGWHEQYF.

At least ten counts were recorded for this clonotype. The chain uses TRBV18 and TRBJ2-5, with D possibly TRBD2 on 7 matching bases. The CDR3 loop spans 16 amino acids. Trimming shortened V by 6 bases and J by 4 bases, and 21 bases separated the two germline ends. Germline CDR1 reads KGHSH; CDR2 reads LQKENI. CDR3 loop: CASSPGGLGAGETQYF. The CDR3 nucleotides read TGTGCCAGCTCGCCGGGAGGTCTGGGGGCAGGAGAGACCCAGTACTTC.

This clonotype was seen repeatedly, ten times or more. DNA of the CDR3: TGTGCCTGGATGAAGGGCTCCTACGAGCAGTACTTC. Protein: CAWMKGSYEQYF. The chain couples TRBV30 to TRBJ2-7; unclear D gene. V was cut by 4 bases and J by 0 bases, with 7 bases left in between. CDR3 length equals 12 residues. The germline V gene encodes CDR1 GTSNPN and CDR2 SVGIG (reference sequence).

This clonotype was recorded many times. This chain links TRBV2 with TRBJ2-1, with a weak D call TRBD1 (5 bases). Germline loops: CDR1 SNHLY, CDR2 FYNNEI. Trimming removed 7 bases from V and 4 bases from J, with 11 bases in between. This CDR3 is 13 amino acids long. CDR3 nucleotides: TGTGCCAGCAACCAGGGCCGTTACAATGAGCAGTTCTTC. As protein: CASNQGRYNEQFF.

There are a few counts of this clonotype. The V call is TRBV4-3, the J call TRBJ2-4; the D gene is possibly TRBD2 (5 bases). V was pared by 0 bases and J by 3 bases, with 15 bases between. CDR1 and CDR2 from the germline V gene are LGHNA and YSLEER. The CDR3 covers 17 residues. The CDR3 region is CASSQDPAGVGKNIQYF. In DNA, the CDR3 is TGCGCCAGCAGCCAAGATCCGGCGGGCGTAGGCAAAAACATTCAGTACTTC.

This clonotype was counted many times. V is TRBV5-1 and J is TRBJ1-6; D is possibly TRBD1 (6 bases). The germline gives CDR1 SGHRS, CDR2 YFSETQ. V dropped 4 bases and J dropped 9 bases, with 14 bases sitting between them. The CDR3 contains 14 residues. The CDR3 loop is CASSLEGVTSPLHF. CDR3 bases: TGCGCCAGCAGCCTGGAGGGGGTTACTTCACCCCTCCACTTT.

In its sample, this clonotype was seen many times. The CDR3 reads CASSREGTGANVLTF. CDR3 in DNA: TGTGCCAGCAGCAGAGAGGGGACTGGGGCCAACGTCCTGACTTTC. This sequence joins TRBV7-3 and TRBJ2-6; D could derive from TRBD1 or TRBD2 (5 bases each). From germline, CDR1 is SGHTA and CDR2 FQGTGA. The CDR3 is 15 residues long. V shed 5 bases and J shed 2 bases, with 10 bases lying between them.

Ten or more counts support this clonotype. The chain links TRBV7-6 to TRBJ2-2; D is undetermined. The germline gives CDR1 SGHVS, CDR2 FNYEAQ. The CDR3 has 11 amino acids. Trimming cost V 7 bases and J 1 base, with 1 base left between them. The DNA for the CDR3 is TGTGCCAGCAAGAACACCGGGGAGCTGTTTTTT. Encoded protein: CASKNTGELFF.

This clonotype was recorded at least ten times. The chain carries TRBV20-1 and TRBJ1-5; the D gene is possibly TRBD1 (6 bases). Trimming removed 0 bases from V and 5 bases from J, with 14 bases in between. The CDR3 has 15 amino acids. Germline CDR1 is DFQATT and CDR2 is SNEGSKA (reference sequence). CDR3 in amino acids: CSARDIVRGDQPQHF. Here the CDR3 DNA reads TGCAGTGCTAGAGATATTGTCAGGGGAGATCAGCCCCAGCATTTT.